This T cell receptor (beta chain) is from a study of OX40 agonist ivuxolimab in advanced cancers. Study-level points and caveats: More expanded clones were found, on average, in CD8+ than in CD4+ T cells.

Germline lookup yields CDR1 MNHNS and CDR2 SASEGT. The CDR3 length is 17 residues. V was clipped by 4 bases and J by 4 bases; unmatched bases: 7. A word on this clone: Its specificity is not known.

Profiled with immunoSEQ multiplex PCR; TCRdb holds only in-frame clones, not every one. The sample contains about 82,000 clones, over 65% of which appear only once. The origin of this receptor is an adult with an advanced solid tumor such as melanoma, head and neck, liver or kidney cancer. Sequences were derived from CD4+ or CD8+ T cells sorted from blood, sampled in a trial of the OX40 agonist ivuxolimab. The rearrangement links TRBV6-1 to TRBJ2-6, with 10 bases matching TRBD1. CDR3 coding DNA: TGTGCCAGCAGTGGCCCGACAGGGGGCGTCGGGGCCAACGTCCTGACTTTC. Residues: CASSGPTGGVGANVLTF.